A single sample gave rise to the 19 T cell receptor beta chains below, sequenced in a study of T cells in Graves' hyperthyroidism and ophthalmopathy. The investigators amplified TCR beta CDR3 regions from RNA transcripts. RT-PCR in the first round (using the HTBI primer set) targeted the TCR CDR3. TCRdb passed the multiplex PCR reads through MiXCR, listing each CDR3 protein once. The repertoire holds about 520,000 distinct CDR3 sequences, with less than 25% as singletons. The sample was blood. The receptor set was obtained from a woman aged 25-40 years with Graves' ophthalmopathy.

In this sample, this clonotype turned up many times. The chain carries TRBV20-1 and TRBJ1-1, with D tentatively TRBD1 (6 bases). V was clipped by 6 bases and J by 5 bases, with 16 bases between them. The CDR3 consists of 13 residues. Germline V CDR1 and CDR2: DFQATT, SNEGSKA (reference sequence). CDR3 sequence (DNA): TGCAGTGCCTTAAAGGGGGTTGTAACTGAAGCTTTCTTT. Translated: CSALKGVVTEAFF.

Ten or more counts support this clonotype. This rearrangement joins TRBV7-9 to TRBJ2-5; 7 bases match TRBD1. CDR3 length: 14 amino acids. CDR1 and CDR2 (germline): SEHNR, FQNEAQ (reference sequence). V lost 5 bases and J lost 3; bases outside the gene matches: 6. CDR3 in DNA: TGTGCCAGCAGCGGGCGACAGGGCGAAGAGACCCAGTACTTC. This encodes CASSGRQGEETQYF.

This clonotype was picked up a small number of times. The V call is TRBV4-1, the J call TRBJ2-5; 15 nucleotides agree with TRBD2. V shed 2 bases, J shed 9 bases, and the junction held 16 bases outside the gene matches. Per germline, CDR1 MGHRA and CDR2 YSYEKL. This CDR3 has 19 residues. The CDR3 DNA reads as TGCGCCAGCAGCCAAATCCAGGGACTAGCGGGGGGTACCCCCGGGGCCCAGTACTTC. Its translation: CASSQIQGLAGGTPGAQYF.

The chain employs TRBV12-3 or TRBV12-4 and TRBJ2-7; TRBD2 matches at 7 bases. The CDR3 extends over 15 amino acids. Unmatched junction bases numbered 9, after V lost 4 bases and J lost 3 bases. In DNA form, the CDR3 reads TGTGCCAGCAGTTCCGGGGCGGGAGCCCTCTACGAGCAGTACTTC. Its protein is CASSSGAGALYEQYF.

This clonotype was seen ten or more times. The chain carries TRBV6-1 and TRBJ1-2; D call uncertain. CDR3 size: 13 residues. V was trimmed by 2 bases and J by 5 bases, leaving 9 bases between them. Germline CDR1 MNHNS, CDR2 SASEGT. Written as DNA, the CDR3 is TGTGCCAGCAGTGAATCCGGGCTGTATGGCTACACCTTC. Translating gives CASSESGLYGYTF.

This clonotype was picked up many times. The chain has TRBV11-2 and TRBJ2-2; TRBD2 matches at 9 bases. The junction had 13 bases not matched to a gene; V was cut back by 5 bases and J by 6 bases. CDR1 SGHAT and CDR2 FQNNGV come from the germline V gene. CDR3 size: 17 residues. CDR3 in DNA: TGTGCCAGCAGCCCGGGACTAGCAGTAGAGTGGGCCGGGGAGCTGTTTTTT. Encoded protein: CASSPGLAVEWAGELFF. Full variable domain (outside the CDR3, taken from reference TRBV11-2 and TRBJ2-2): EAGVAQSPRYKIIEKRQSVAFWCNPISGHATLYWYQQILGQGPKLLIQFQNNGVVDDSQLPKDRFSAERLKGVDSTLKIQPAKLEDSAVYLCASSPGLAVEWAGELFFGEGSRLTVL.

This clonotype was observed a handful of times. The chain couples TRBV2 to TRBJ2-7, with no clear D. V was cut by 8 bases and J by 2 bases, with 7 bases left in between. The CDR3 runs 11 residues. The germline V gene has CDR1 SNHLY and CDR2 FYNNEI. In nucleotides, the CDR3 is TGTGCCAGCCGTCGGGCCTACGAGCAGTACTTC. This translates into CASRRAYEQYF.

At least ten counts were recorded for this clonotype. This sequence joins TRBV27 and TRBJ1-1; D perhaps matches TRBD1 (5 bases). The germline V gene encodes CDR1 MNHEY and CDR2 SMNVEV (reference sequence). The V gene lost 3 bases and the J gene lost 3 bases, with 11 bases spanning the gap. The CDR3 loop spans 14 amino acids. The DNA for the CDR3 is TGTGCCAGCAGTTTGTTGGGGGAGGACACTGAAGCTTTCTTT. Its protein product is CASSLLGEDTEAFF.

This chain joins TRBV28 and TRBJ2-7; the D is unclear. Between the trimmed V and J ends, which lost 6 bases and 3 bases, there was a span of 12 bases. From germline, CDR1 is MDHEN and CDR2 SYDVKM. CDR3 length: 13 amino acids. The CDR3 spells CASRPMMVYEQYF. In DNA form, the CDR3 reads TGTGCCAGCAGACCCATGATGGTCTACGAGCAGTACTTC.

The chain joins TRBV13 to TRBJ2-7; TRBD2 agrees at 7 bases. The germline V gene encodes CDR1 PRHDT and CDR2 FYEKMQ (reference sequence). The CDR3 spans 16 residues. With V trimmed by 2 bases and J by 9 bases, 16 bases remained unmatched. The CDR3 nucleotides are TGTGCCAGCAGCTTAACCCCATATTGGAGCGGGGTCGGGCAGTACTTC. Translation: CASSLTPYWSGVGQYF.

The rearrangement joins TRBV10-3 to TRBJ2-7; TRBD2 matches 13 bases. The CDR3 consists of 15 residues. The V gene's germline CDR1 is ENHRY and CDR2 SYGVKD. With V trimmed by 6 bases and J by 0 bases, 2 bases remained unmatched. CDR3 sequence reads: CAISGTSGASYEQYF. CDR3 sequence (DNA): TGTGCCATCAGCGGGACTAGCGGGGCCTCCTACGAGCAGTACTTC.

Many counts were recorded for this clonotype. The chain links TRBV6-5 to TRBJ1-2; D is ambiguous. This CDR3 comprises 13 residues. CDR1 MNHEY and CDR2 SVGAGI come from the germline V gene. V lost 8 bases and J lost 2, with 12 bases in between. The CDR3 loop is CASRRQTNYGYTF. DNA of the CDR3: TGTGCCAGCCGGAGACAAACCAACTATGGCTACACCTTC.

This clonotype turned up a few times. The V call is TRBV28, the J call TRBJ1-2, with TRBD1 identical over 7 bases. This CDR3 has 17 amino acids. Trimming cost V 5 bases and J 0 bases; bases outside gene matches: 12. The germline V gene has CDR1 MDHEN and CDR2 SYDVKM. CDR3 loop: CASSPYPGTESNYGYTF. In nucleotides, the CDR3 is TGTGCCAGCAGTCCCTACCCCGGGACAGAGTCTAACTATGGCTACACCTTC.

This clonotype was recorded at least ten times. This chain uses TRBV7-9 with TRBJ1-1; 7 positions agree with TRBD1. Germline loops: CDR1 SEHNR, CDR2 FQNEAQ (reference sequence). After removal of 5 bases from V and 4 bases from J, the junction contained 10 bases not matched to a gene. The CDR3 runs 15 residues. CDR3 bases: TGTGCCAGCAGCACCCGACAGGGACGGGGCACTGAAGCTTTCTTT. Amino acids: CASSTRQGRGTEAFF.

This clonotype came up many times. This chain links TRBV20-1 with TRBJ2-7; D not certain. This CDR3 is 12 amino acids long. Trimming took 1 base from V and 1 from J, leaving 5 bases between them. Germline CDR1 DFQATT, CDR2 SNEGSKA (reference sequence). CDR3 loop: CSARAQSYEQYF. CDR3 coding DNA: TGCAGTGCTAGAGCCCAGTCCTACGAGCAGTACTTC.

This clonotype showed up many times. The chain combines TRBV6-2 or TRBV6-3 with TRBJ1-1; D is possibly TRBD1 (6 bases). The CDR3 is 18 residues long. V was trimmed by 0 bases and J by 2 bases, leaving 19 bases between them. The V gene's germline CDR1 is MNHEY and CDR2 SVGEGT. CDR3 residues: CASSYSGGTTGFNTEAFF. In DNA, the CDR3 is TGTGCCAGCAGTTACTCCGGTGGCACTACAGGGTTTAACACTGAAGCTTTCTTT.

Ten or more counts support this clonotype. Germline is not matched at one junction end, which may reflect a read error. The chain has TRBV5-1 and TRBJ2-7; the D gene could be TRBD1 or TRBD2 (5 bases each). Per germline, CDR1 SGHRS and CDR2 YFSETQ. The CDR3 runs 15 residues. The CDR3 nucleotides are TGCGTCAGCAGCTTGTCACCGGGGCAGGGATACGAGCAGTACTTC. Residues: CVSSLSPGQGYEQYF.

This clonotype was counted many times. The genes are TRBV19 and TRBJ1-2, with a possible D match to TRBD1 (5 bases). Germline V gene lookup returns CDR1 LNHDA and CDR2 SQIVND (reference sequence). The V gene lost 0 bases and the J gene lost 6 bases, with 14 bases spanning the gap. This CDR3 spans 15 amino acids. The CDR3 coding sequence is TGTGCCAGTAGTATAGATCGCCGGGGGACGGATGGCTACACCTTC. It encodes CASSIDRRGTDGYTF.

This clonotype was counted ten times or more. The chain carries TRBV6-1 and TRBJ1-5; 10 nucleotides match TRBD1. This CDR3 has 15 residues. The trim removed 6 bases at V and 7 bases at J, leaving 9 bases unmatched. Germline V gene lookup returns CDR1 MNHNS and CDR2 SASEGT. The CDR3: CASRPTGGAGQPQHF. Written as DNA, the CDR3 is TGTGCCAGCAGACCGACAGGGGGCGCGGGGCAGCCCCAGCATTTT.